This record covers a single TCR beta chain. The antigen remains unidentified. The sample is drawn from a study of CD4+ T cells in melanoma. Study findings and constraints: A reported correlation linked neoantigen-specific CD4+ T cells to CD8+, macrophage and B cell function. Diverse differentiation states were reported for melanoma neoantigen-specific CD4+ T cells.

This CDR3 is 13 amino acids long. V was pared by 0 bases and J by 3 bases, with 6 bases between. Per the germline V gene, CDR1 is LNHNV and CDR2 is YYDKDF (reference sequence). The protocol was immunoSEQ multiplex PCR, while the TCRdb copy is restricted to in-frame clones and leaves out a portion. The sample lists about 18,000 clones; roughly 80% were seen once. The sequence was obtained from a human donor with melanoma. The chain has TRBV15 and TRBJ2-7; no clear D gene. The sequencing sample was made of cells from a culture (not recorded whether cultured in vitro). The CDR3 loop is CATSRDVNYEQYF. CDR3 nucleotide sequence: TGTGCCACCAGCAGAGATGTTAACTACGAGCAGTACTTC. Based on the CDR3 plus reference TRBV15 and TRBJ2-7, the full variable domain is DAMVIQNPRYQVTQFGKPVTLSCSQTLNHNVMYWYQQKSSQAPKLLFHYYDKDFNNEADTPDNFQSRRPNTSFCFLDIRSPGLGDTAMYLCATSRDVNYEQYFGPGTRLTVT.